This TCR beta chain was identified during a study of cytomegalovirus exposure and HLA in healthy donors. PCR involved 60 Vbeta and 13 Jbeta primers. Authors' analysis steps: Later work found 65 million to 100 million unique TCR beta chains, with 9 million to 13 million shared. TCRdb's table, derived via immunoSEQ multiplex PCR, lists solely in-frame clones and lacks some. The DNA gave D and trimming, while V, J and clone size come from that table. The sample's table shows approximately 150,000 clones. CDR1 is MNHNY and CDR2 is SVGAGI in the germline V gene (reference sequence). V gave up 6 bases and J gave up 9 bases, with 20 bases separating them. The CDR3 consists of 14 residues. Comments on this clone: Its antigen is unidentified.

The study, taken as a whole, reports: Across donors, presence/absence analyses took sequencing depth to be roughly uniform.

The receptor's source is a woman under 30 in good health and CMV-seronegative. The rearrangement links TRBV6-6 to TRBJ1-1; unclear D gene. Input material: PBMCs. CDR3: CASSLGPETVKAFF. The CDR3 DNA follows: TGTGCCAGCAGCCTGGGCCCCGAGACCGTTAAAGCTTTCTTT.